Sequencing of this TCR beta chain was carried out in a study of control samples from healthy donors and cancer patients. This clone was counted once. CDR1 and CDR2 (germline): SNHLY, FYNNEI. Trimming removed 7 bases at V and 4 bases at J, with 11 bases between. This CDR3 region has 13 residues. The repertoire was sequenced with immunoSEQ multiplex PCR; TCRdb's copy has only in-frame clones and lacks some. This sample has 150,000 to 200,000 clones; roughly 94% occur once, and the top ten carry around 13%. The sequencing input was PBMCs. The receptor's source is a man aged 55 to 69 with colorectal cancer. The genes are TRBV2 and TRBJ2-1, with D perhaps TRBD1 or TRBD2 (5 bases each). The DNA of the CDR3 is TGTGCCAGCAATCGGGACGGATACAATGAGCAGTTCTTC. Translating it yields CASNRDGYNEQFF.